The 26 T cell receptor beta chains below all came from one sample that was sequenced in a study of identical twins (dated by TCRdb to between 2015 and 2016). The method behind the library was 5' RACE. Data came from an Illumina HiSeq 2000. Through fastp at Q25 and MiXCR, TCRdb rebuilt clones from the public reads, retaining in-frame beta chains. Every entry covers one CDR3 protein and lists the most common genes and DNA from its rows. For this sample the table gives hundreds of thousands of distinct CDR3 sequences, of which roughly a tenth were detected only once. 4% to 6% of the sample goes to the ten largest clones. Sequencing was performed on memory (CD45RO+) T cells sorted from blood. The sample's cell subset or site, from its label and the paper: CD45RO+ enriched T cells. The origin of the receptors is a woman aged 18 to 35 in good health.

J is TRBJ2-1 and V is TRBV3-1; the D is unclear. Germline V gives CDR1 LGHDT, CDR2 YNNKEL (reference sequence). The CDR3 has 14 residues. V was clipped by 6 bases and J by 6 bases, with 15 bases between them. CDR3 in DNA: TGTGCCAGCAGAGCCAAGACCTCGACCAATGAGCAGTTCTTC. This gives the protein CASRAKTSTNEQFF.

This chain joins TRBV11-2 and TRBJ1-4; 8 positions match TRBD1. CDR1 is SGHAT, CDR2 FQNNGV, per germline. J lost 8 bases, V lost 5 bases, and 7 bases had no gene match. This CDR3 has 14 amino acids. Here the CDR3 reads CASSPGDRPEKLFF. Written as DNA, the CDR3 is TGTGCCAGCAGCCCCGGGGACAGGCCCGAAAAACTGTTTTTT.

The CDR3 sequence is CASSRNPWLRGVDSGANVLTF. CDR3 DNA: TGTGCCAGCAGCCGAAATCCGTGGTTGCGGGGGGTAGACTCTGGGGCCAACGTCCTGACTTTC. The chain is built from TRBV6-2 or TRBV6-3 and TRBJ2-6; 8 bases map to TRBD2. Trimming at V came to 6 bases and at J to 0 bases, leaving 19 bases not matched to a gene. The germline gives CDR1 MNHEY, CDR2 SVGEGT. The CDR3 extends over 21 amino acids.

This clonotype was seen repeatedly, ten times or more. CDR3 loop: CAISDGSSYNEQFF. DNA for the CDR3: TGTGCCATCAGTGACGGGAGCTCCTACAATGAGCAGTTCTTC. This chain links TRBV10-3 with TRBJ2-1, with D possibly being TRBD2 (6 bases). V was shortened by 3 bases and J by 0 bases, with 6 bases between the two germline ends. The germline V gene has CDR1 ENHRY and CDR2 SYGVKD. The length of the CDR3 is 14 residues.

V and J are TRBV6-6 and TRBJ1-5; D is unresolved. The V end was cut by 10 bases, the J end by 1 base, with 11 bases between. Germline-derived CDR1 and CDR2 are MNHNY and SVGAGI (reference sequence). CDR3 length equals 13 residues. CDR3 bases: TGTGCCACCGCGGTAGCCAGCAATCAGCCCCAGCATTTT. Its translation is CATAVASNQPQHF.

This clonotype was seen many times. The CDR3 DNA reads TGTGCCAGCAGCTTAGCGCCTAGCGGGAGGACCGGGGAGCTGTTTTTT. Translation gives CASSLAPSGRTGELFF. The chain employs TRBV7-9 and TRBJ2-2; 11 bases are a match to TRBD2. The CDR3 loop spans 16 amino acids. Trimming cost V 0 bases and J 5 bases; bases outside gene matches: 2. Germline CDR1 is SEHNR and CDR2 is FQNEAQ (reference sequence).

J is TRBJ1-1 and V is TRBV6-1; no reliable D call. The germline V and J ends were trimmed by 2 bases and 1 base, with 8 bases remaining between them. Germline-derived CDR1 and CDR2 are MNHNS and SASEGT. The CDR3 has 14 residues. CDR3: CASSEYYENTEAFF. The CDR3 DNA sequence: TGTGCCAGCAGTGAATATTATGAGAACACTGAAGCTTTCTTT.

This clonotype was detected a few times. This chain links TRBV5-1 with TRBJ2-3, with D unclear. V lost 1 base and J lost 3, with 9 bases in between. The germline V gene has CDR1 SGHRS and CDR2 YFSETQ. This CDR3 has 14 residues. The CDR3 sequence is CASSLLGWTDTQYF. CDR3 sequence (DNA): TGCGCCAGCAGCTTGCTAGGTTGGACAGATACGCAGTATTTT. Together with reference TRBV5-1 and TRBJ2-3, the CDR3 gives the full variable domain: KAGVTQTPRYLIKTRGQQVTLSCSPISGHRSVSWYQQTPGQGLQFLFEYFSETQRNKGNFPGRFSGRQFSNSRSEMNVSTLELGDSALYLCASSLLGWTDTQYFGPGTRLTVL.

This clonotype appeared many times. This chain links TRBV5-1 with TRBJ2-7, with 10 bases aligning to TRBD1. V dropped 0 bases and J dropped 2; count of bases not matched to a gene: 2. CDR3 length: 15 amino acids. Germline V gene data show CDR1 as SGHRS and CDR2 as YFSETQ. Here the CDR3 DNA reads TGCGCCAGCAGCTTGGATGGACAGGGGGCCTACGAGCAGTACTTC. Its protein is CASSLDGQGAYEQYF.

Points on this clonotype: Its ends do not fully match the called genes, so a read error is possible. The gene calls are TRBV3-1 and TRBJ2-2; D not resolved. This CDR3 contains 15 residues. Per the germline V gene, CDR1 is LGHDT and CDR2 is YNNKEL (reference sequence). The CDR3 DNA sequence: TGTGCCAGCTGCCAAGTACGGCTGAACACCGGGGAGCTGTTTTTT. Encoded protein: CASCQVRLNTGELFF.

This clonotype was seen repeatedly, ten times or more. V is TRBV20-1 and J is TRBJ1-2; D unclear. Per the germline V gene, CDR1 is DFQATT and CDR2 is SNEGSKA (reference sequence). Trimming took 4 bases from V and 5 from J, leaving 14 bases between them. The CDR3 contains 13 residues. CDR3 loop: CSATGDVSYGYTF. In nucleotides, the CDR3 is TGCAGTGCTACCGGGGATGTATCGTATGGCTACACCTTC.

This clonotype was detected ten times or more. This chain connects TRBV12-3 or TRBV12-4 to TRBJ2-3; TRBD1 is a possible D gene (5 bases). This CDR3 region has 15 residues. V was shortened by 4 bases and J by 1 base, with 12 bases between the two germline ends. The CDR3 is CASSSGQPGTDTQYF. The CDR3 nucleotides read TGTGCCAGCAGTTCTGGACAACCTGGCACAGATACGCAGTATTTT.

The rearrangement joins TRBV14 to TRBJ2-5; D gene ambiguous. The germline V gene has CDR1 SGHDN and CDR2 FVKESK. The ends were cut back, 3 bases at V and 3 bases at J, with 11 bases in the middle. This CDR3 spans 14 amino acids. For the CDR3, the DNA is TGTGCCAGCAGCCATTTAACACTCAAAGAGACCCAGTACTTC. Its translation is CASSHLTLKETQYF.

The chain has TRBV9 and TRBJ2-1, with a tentative D call TRBD2 (6 bases). Deletions cut 3 bases from V and 6 bases from J, with 10 bases between. This CDR3 is 13 amino acids long. Germline CDR1 SGDLS, CDR2 YYNGEE. The CDR3 bases are TGTGCCAGCAGCGGGGGACTGCTCAATGAGCAGTTCTTC. Its protein is CASSGGLLNEQFF.

This clonotype was observed a few times. V gene TRBV15 combines with J gene TRBJ2-2; D may be TRBD1 (6 bases). The CDR3 contains 15 residues. The V and J ends lost 1 base and 0 bases respectively, with 6 bases between them. Germline assignment: CDR1 LNHNV and CDR2 YYDKDF (reference sequence). The CDR3 sequence: CATSRGQANTGELFF. DNA for the CDR3: TGTGCCACCAGCAGAGGACAGGCGAACACCGGGGAGCTGTTTTTT.

At least ten counts were recorded for this clonotype. The genes are TRBV10-3 and TRBJ2-1; TRBD2 agrees at 15 bases. The V gene end was trimmed by 8 bases and the J gene end by 5 bases; junction bases not matched to a gene: 4. Germline V lookup: CDR1 ENHRY, CDR2 SYGVKD. This CDR3 is 15 amino acids long. CDR3 DNA sequence: TGTGCCATCGCGGGACTAGCGGGAGGTAACAATGAGCAGTTCTTC. Its protein product is CAIAGLAGGNNEQFF.

This clonotype was counted between two and nine times. The genes are TRBV12-3 or TRBV12-4 and TRBJ1-1; D is uncertain. Trimming took 3 bases from V and 7 from J, leaving 3 bases between them. The CDR3 covers 10 residues. Here the CDR3 DNA reads TGTGCCAGCAGTTTGAGTGAAGCTTTCTTT. Amino acids: CASSLSEAFF.

The CDR3 bases are TGCAGTGCTAGAGACCTGACCCGATACGAGAGGGATACGCAGTATTTT. It specifies CSARDLTRYERDTQYF. J is TRBJ2-3 and V is TRBV20-1; D is ambiguous. The CDR3 covers 16 residues. Per germline, CDR1 DFQATT and CDR2 SNEGSKA (reference sequence). V lost 0 bases and J 6 bases, leaving 19 bases between the germline ends.

This chain connects TRBV20-1 to TRBJ1-2; D gene uncertain. V was cut by 0 bases and J by 5 bases, with 16 bases left in between. Germline loops: CDR1 DFQATT, CDR2 SNEGSKA (reference sequence). The CDR3 runs to 15 residues. CDR3 in amino acids: CSARDLGGRIYGYTF. In DNA form, the CDR3 reads TGCAGTGCTAGAGATCTAGGAGGACGGATATATGGCTACACCTTC.

J is TRBJ2-7 and V is TRBV7-2, with a possible D match to TRBD2 (6 bases). The CDR3 has 14 residues. The germline gives CDR1 SGHTA, CDR2 FQGNSA. Trimming shortened V by 5 bases and J by 3 bases, and 14 bases separated the two germline ends. The CDR3 reads CASSRGGTVYEQYF. The CDR3 DNA is TGTGCCAGCAGCCGCGGCGGGACGGTCTACGAGCAGTACTTC.

This clonotype was picked up a small number of times. The chain is built from TRBV7-3 and TRBJ2-3, with 11 positions matching TRBD2. This CDR3 has 18 residues. Germline assignment: CDR1 SGHTA and CDR2 FQGTGA. V was pared by 5 bases and J by 0 bases, with 10 bases of the junction left unmatched. The CDR3 spells CASSRLAGGRYSTDTQYF. In DNA form, the CDR3 reads TGTGCCAGCAGCCGGCTAGCGGGGGGCCGGTATAGCACAGATACGCAGTATTTT.

This clonotype was counted a single time. V is TRBV18 and J is TRBJ2-3; 8 nucleotides match TRBD2. This CDR3 is built from 15 residues. Germline V gene lookup returns CDR1 KGHSH and CDR2 LQKENI. The V and J ends lost 5 bases and 8 bases, in that order; junction bases with no gene match: 12. The chain's CDR3 is CASSVTRSREGTQYF. In nucleotides, the CDR3 is TGTGCCAGCTCAGTGACTAGATCTCGGGAGGGTACGCAGTATTTT.

This clonotype was seen a handful of times. The gene calls are TRBV7-9 and TRBJ2-6; D possibly corresponds to TRBD2 (5 bases). The CDR3 contains 17 residues. Germline CDR1 reads SEHNR; CDR2 reads FQNEAQ (reference sequence). The V and J ends lost 0 bases and 2 bases respectively, with 11 bases between them. This CDR3 is CASSLAIGIAGANVLTF. CDR3 nucleotides: TGTGCCAGCAGCTTAGCGATCGGGATTGCTGGGGCCAACGTCCTGACTTTC.

The genes are TRBV11-3 and TRBJ1-1, with D maybe TRBD1 (6 bases). In germline, CDR1 is SGHNT, CDR2 YENEEA. Trimming cost V 1 base and J 7 bases, with 10 bases left between them. The CDR3 extends over 13 amino acids. Here the CDR3 reads CASSLVGGIEAFF. Here the CDR3 DNA reads TGTGCCAGCAGCTTAGTTGGGGGCATTGAAGCTTTCTTT.

This clonotype was picked up many times. CDR3 sequence reads: CASSAERQLARNEQFF. As DNA, the CDR3 is TGTGCCAGCAGCGCGGAGAGACAGCTCGCCCGAAATGAGCAGTTCTTC. The chain couples TRBV5-6 to TRBJ2-1, with a possible D match to TRBD1 (5 bases). V lost 4 bases and J 7 bases, leaving 21 bases between the germline ends. CDR1 and CDR2 (germline): SGHDT, YYEEEE. This CDR3 is 16 amino acids long.

This chain connects TRBV15 to TRBJ2-1; 7 bases match TRBD1. V shed 1 base, J shed 4 bases, and the junction held 4 bases outside the gene matches. Germline V gives CDR1 LNHNV, CDR2 YYDKDF (reference sequence). CDR3 length: 15 residues. CDR3 in amino acids: CATSRAGTVYNEQFF. The DNA of the CDR3 is TGTGCCACCAGCAGAGCAGGGACAGTTTACAATGAGCAGTTCTTC.